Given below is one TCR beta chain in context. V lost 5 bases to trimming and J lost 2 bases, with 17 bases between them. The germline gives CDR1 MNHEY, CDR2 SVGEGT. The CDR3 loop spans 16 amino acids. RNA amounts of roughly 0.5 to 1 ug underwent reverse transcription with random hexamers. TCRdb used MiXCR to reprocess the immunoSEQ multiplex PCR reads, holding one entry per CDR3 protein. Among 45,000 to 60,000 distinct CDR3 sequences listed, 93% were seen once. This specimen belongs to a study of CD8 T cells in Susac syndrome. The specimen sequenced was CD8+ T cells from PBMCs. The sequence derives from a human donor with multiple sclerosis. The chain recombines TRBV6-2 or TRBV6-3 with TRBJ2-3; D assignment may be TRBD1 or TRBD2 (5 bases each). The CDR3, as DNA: TGTGCCAGCAGTCCGTTCTCGGGGCCCTCCACAGATACGCAGTATTTT. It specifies CASSPFSGPSTDTQYF.